This T cell receptor (beta chain) was found in a study of T cell changes during pregnancy in multiple sclerosis. The germline V gene has CDR1 MGHRA and CDR2 YSYEKL. Trimming at V came to 1 base and at J to 3 bases, leaving 4 bases not matched to a gene. This CDR3 comprises 15 residues. Sequencing was performed with immunoSEQ multiplex PCR; in TCRdb, only in-frame clones are kept and a portion is missing. The table has roughly 50,000 clones, around 87% seen once; the top ten hold roughly 8%. The sequencing used CD8+ T cells from peripheral blood mononuclear cells, collected in the second trimester of pregnancy. The clonotype was recovered from a female donor with multiple sclerosis, enrolled in a pregnancy study. This sequence joins TRBV4-1 and TRBJ1-1, with 8 positions matching TRBD1. CDR3 DNA: TGCGCCAGCAGCCAAGTGGTACAGGGGGACACTGAAGCTTTCTTT. It is translated as CASSQVVQGDTEAFF.